The entry below describes one T cell receptor (beta chain). TCRdb's table, derived via immunoSEQ multiplex PCR, lists solely in-frame clones and lacks some. Among about 150,000 clones listed, about 90% were seen once. This entry is derived from a study of blood T cell repertoires in COVID-19. V lost 1 base, J lost 1 base, and 20 bases stayed unmatched. Germline CDR1 reads LNHNV; CDR2 reads YYDKDF (reference sequence). This CDR3 is built from 21 residues. This sequence originates from a woman aged 55-69 years with active or convalescent COVID-19. The rearrangement joins TRBV15 to TRBJ2-5; TRBD1 matches at 8 bases. Sequencing input: peripheral blood. CDR3 nucleotide sequence: TGTGCCACCAGCAGAGCGATATCGGGACAGGTCTGGATCCGATCCCAAGAGACCCAGTACTTC. Its translation: CATSRAISGQVWIRSQETQYF.